These 12 T cell receptor beta chains were all obtained from the same sample, sequenced in a study of CD8 T cells in ankylosing spondylitis (dated by TCRdb to the late 2010s). Their recognized antigens are unknown. Overall results and qualifications from the work: A TCR beta motif of about 8 highly homologous amino acid variants appeared characteristic of blood from ankylosing spondylitis patients.

Library prep was done by 5' RACE. The sequencer listed for this sample is Illumina HiSeq 2500. TCRdb reprocessed the public reads (quality trimming at Q25 with fastp, clone calling with MiXCR) and kept in-frame beta chains. Each CDR3 protein gets just one entry, which takes the most common genes and DNA from the rows behind it. Here the sample has fewer than 650,000 distinct CDR3 sequences; roughly an eighth occur a single time. In total, the top ten clones hold around 7% of the sample. Sequencing input: blood, either unsorted or a sorted T cell fraction (not recorded which). The receptor source for this set is a male donor with ankylosing spondylitis.

The chain employs TRBV7-8 and TRBJ2-2, with D possibly being TRBD1 (5 bases). The CDR3 runs 16 residues. CDR1 SGHVS and CDR2 FQNEAQ come from the germline V gene. V was shortened by 1 base and J by 0 bases, with 9 bases between the two germline ends. The CDR3 reads CASSLVEQANTGELFF. The CDR3 coding sequence is TGTGCCAGCAGCTTAGTAGAACAGGCGAACACCGGGGAGCTGTTTTTT.

V gene TRBV20-1 combines with J gene TRBJ1-2; D ambiguous. The CDR3 totals 14 residues. V shed 5 bases and J shed 8 bases, with 21 bases lying between them. Germline CDR1 reads DFQATT; CDR2 reads SNEGSKA (reference sequence). The DNA of the CDR3 is TGCAGTGCTGGAAAGAATGTAGACCTAGGGGGCTACACCTTC. This codes for CSAGKNVDLGGYTF.

This clonotype has more than one count but fewer than ten. V and J are TRBV20-1 and TRBJ2-7; TRBD1 aligns across 8 bases. The germline CDR1 and CDR2 sequences are DFQATT and SNEGSKA (reference sequence). The CDR3 has 17 residues. V dropped 1 base and J dropped 2; count of bases not matched to a gene: 13. CDR3: CSARGQGASSQPYEQYF. CDR3 in DNA: TGCAGTGCTAGAGGGCAGGGGGCGTCTAGTCAACCCTACGAGCAGTACTTC.

V usage is TRBV27 and J usage is TRBJ2-1; a weak D match, TRBD2 (6 bases). The CDR3 totals 14 residues. The ends were cut back, 3 bases at V and 7 bases at J, with 13 bases in the middle. Germline CDR1 reads MNHEY; CDR2 reads SMNVEV (reference sequence). CDR3 DNA sequence: TGTGCCAGCAGTTTTTATGCGGGACGGAATGAGCAGTTCTTC. Its translation: CASSFYAGRNEQFF.

V is TRBV5-1 and J is TRBJ2-3; 9 bases match TRBD2. Losses at the gene ends were 0 bases for V and 0 bases for J; bases not matched to a gene: 8. Germline V lookup: CDR1 SGHRS, CDR2 YFSETQ. CDR3 length: 18 amino acids. This CDR3 reads CASSLGAAGGLSTDTQYF. DNA for the CDR3: TGCGCCAGCAGCTTGGGGGCAGCGGGAGGCTTGAGCACAGATACGCAGTATTTT.

This clonotype was picked up a small number of times. The chain employs TRBV20-1 and TRBJ2-2, with TRBD2 identical over 7 bases. Germline V gene data show CDR1 as DFQATT and CDR2 as SNEGSKA (reference sequence). This CDR3 spans 16 amino acids. After removal of 1 base from V and 5 bases from J, the junction contained 10 bases not matched to a gene. Here the CDR3 DNA reads TGCAGTGCTAGAGCCAGGCGGGGGACGGATACCGGGGAGCTGTTTTTT. It encodes CSARARRGTDTGELFF.

The count of this clonotype is one. Given a much more abundant clone one base away, this may be a read error. The V call is TRBV12-3 or TRBV12-4, the J call TRBJ2-2; D is perhaps TRBD1 (5 bases). The CDR3 runs to 17 residues. The CDR3 nucleotides read TGTGCCTGCAGTTTAGCCAAAAGGGGCTCGAACACCGGGGAGCTGTTTTTT. It translates to CACSLAKRGSNTGELFF.

This clonotype was seen ten or more times. This chain joins TRBV5-1 and TRBJ2-7, with D possibly TRBD2 on 6 matching bases. CDR1 is SGHRS and CDR2 is YFSETQ in the germline V gene. V was pared by 3 bases and J by 6 bases, with 16 bases between. The CDR3 sequence is 14 residues long. CDR3 sequence reads: CASSSSGGNFEQYF. DNA for the CDR3: TGCGCCAGCAGCTCCTCAGGCGGGAATTTCGAGCAGTACTTC.

This clonotype occurred many times. The chain uses TRBV12-3 or TRBV12-4 and TRBJ2-2; no clear D. Between the trimmed V and J ends, which lost 2 bases and 0 bases, there was a span of 7 bases. The CDR3 is 15 amino acids. DNA for the CDR3: TGTGCCAGCAGTTTAAGTACCCCGAACACCGGGGAGCTGTTTTTT. Translated, it gives CASSLSTPNTGELFF.

This clonotype came up a few times. This sequence joins TRBV12-3 or TRBV12-4 and TRBJ2-3; D could derive from TRBD1 or TRBD2 (6 bases each). The CDR3 totals 16 residues. The V end was cut by 6 bases, the J end by 1 base, with 17 bases between. Here the CDR3 DNA reads TGTGCCAGCAGGTGGGCCCGGGGGCGCGGCACAGATACGCAGTATTTT. Translation: CASRWARGRGTDTQYF.

The chain employs TRBV7-2 and TRBJ2-7; 7 bases align to TRBD1. Germline V CDR1 and CDR2: SGHTA, FQGNSA. This CDR3 spans 15 amino acids. V shed 5 bases, J shed 4 bases, and the junction held 11 bases outside the gene matches. The chain's CDR3 is CASSLTGQSLYEQYF. Written as DNA, the CDR3 is TGTGCCAGCAGCCTGACGGGACAGAGCCTTTACGAGCAGTACTTC.

This clonotype was counted only a few times. CDR3 DNA: TGCAGTGCTGGAGGGAGTACAGACGAGCAGTACGTC. Its protein product is CSAGGSTDEQYV. The V gene is TRBV20-1, the J gene TRBJ2-7; TRBD2 is a possible D gene (6 bases). The CDR3 is made up of 12 amino acids. Germline lookup yields CDR1 DFQATT and CDR2 SNEGSKA (reference sequence). V dropped 5 bases and J dropped 5 bases, with 13 bases sitting between them.